This TCR beta chain is drawn from a study of cytomegalovirus exposure and HLA in healthy donors. Study-level background: Unique TCRs from HLA-typed donors, 65 million to 85 million of them, were held in an early data release.

The CDR3 loop spans 16 amino acids. The germline V gene has CDR1 GTSNPN and CDR2 SVGIG (reference sequence). V lost 0 bases and J 5 bases, leaving 17 bases between the germline ends. A note on this clone: The target antigen is unknown.

Whole-study findings and limits: CMV serostatus was the only immune exposure information that was available. Several of the most significant clusters were apparently associated with common viral pathogens in a later analysis. An ancestry cluster, one associated with Asian ancestry, reportedly showed fewer N-insertions than the roughly 610-donor mean in a later analysis.

It was with 60 Vbeta and 13 Jbeta primers that the PCR ran. Profiled with immunoSEQ multiplex PCR; TCRdb holds only in-frame clones, not every one. Of around 92,000 clones listed, about four fifths are singletons. The clonotype comes from a human donor in good health. The J gene is TRBJ2-4, the V gene TRBV30; TRBD1 might be the D (6 bases). The sequencing input was PBMCs. Here the CDR3 DNA reads TGTGCCTGGAGTGTGCTGGGGGCGGTGGTGGAAAACATTCAGTACTTC. Translation: CAWSVLGAVVENIQYF.